The 25 T cell receptor beta chains given below trace back to one sample, sequenced in a study of human CD8 memory T cell subsets. Libraries targeted TCR beta using 5' RACE with UMIs. TCRdb reprocessed the 5' RACE reads and reports one entry per CDR3 protein, with no DNA. The repertoire shows 15,000 to 20,000 distinct CDR3 sequences; the top ten hold approximately 6.1%. The specimen sequenced was CD8+ stem-like memory T cells (TSCM and TCM) sorted from PBMCs. The subset here: stem-like memory CD8 T cells (TSTEM), CCR7+ PD-1- TIGIT-. All receptors derive from a human donor in good health.

The rearrangement links TRBV6-2 or TRBV6-3 to TRBJ2-7; TCRdb calls TRBD2, which cannot be checked without DNA. The CDR3 runs 16 residues. Germline-derived CDR1 and CDR2 are MNHEY and SVGEGT. The chain's CDR3 is CASSYLRTSGSYEQYF.

The gene calls are TRBV28 and TRBJ1-2; TCRdb gives TRBD1 as the D gene, but with no DNA this cannot be confirmed. Germline V gene sequence: CDR1 MDHEN, CDR2 SYDVKM. The CDR3 consists of 14 residues. CDR3 residues: CASSRDRGQGGYTF.

The V call is TRBV28, the J call TRBJ2-5; TCRdb proposes TRBD2, but this gene call is untestable without DNA. CDR1 and CDR2 (germline): MDHEN, SYDVKM. The CDR3 is 17 amino acids. The CDR3 spells CASSKPLSGGPPITQYF. Together with reference TRBV28 and TRBJ2-5, the CDR3 gives the full variable domain: DVKVTQSSRYLVKRTGEKVFLECVQDMDHENMFWYRQDPGLGLRLIYFSYDVKMKEKGDIPEGYSVSREKKERFSLILESASTNQTSMYLCASSKPLSGGPPITQYFGPGTRLLVL.

This sequence joins TRBV12-3 or TRBV12-4 and TRBJ2-1; TCRdb picks TRBD1, but there is no DNA to check that call. This CDR3 region has 12 residues. Here the CDR3 reads CASSSQGNEQFF.

The V and J genes are TRBV12-3 or TRBV12-4 and TRBJ2-1; absent DNA, TCRdb's TRBD1 call cannot be checked. This CDR3 has 12 amino acids. The CDR3 region is CASSWTKGEQFF.

This chain connects TRBV7-9 to TRBJ2-5; TCRdb's assignment of TRBD1 cannot be checked, as there is no DNA. The CDR3 consists of 12 residues. Germline CDR1 SEHNR, CDR2 FQNEAQ (reference sequence). The CDR3 spells CASSRGAETQYF.

The V gene is TRBV29-1, the J gene TRBJ1-2. The CDR3 is 15 amino acids. Per germline, CDR1 SQVTM and CDR2 ANQGSEA. The CDR3 spells CSVEATAAPNYGYTF.

This clonotype is classed as medium-sized by frequency. V and J are TRBV5-1 and TRBJ1-5. Germline lookup yields CDR1 SGHRS and CDR2 YFSETQ. CDR3 length: 14 residues. This CDR3 reads CASPIEGNNQPQHF.

V is TRBV11-2 and J is TRBJ2-7; TCRdb designates TRBD1, a call that cannot be tested without DNA. This CDR3 is built from 15 residues. The V gene's germline CDR1 is SGHAT and CDR2 FQNNGV. CDR3: CASSPGTGGIYEQYF.

The gene calls are TRBV11-2 and TRBJ2-1; TCRdb's D call, TRBD1, is unchecked because there is no DNA. Germline V gene sequence: CDR1 SGHAT, CDR2 FQNNGV. This CDR3 is built from 15 residues. CDR3: CASSSSGTVGNEQFF.

V usage is TRBV7-2 and J usage is TRBJ1-6. The CDR3 contains 15 residues. The germline V gene encodes CDR1 SGHTA and CDR2 FQGNSA. This chain's CDR3 is CASILTSSYNSPLHF.

Its frequency marks this clonotype as medium-sized. V gene TRBV28 combines with J gene TRBJ2-1; the D gene TCRdb calls, TRBD1, cannot be checked with no DNA. The CDR3 spans 17 residues. Germline CDR1 is MDHEN and CDR2 is SYDVKM. The CDR3 loop reads CASSPRTGISSYNEQFF.

The chain links TRBV15 to TRBJ2-1; the TCRdb D gene call, TRBD2, has no DNA to confirm it. Per germline, CDR1 LNHNV and CDR2 YYDKDF (reference sequence). The CDR3 is made up of 15 amino acids. The CDR3 region is CATSREKRGGDEQFF.

This clonotype registers medium-sized (0.01 to 0.1%) by frequency. The CDR3 is CSVEDGTWVLGFSYEQYF. The chain links TRBV29-1 to TRBJ2-7; TCRdb names TRBD2, which stays unverified in the absence of DNA. Germline V gene data show CDR1 as SQVTM and CDR2 as ANQGSEA. The CDR3 runs to 18 residues.

This chain joins TRBV28 and TRBJ2-3; TCRdb's assignment of TRBD2 cannot be checked, as there is no DNA. This CDR3 has 15 residues. Germline V gives CDR1 MDHEN, CDR2 SYDVKM. This chain's CDR3 is CASSLYSGSTDTQYF.

This sequence joins TRBV28 and TRBJ1-2; TCRdb's D gene call, TRBD1, goes unchecked for lack of DNA. CDR3 length: 15 amino acids. The V gene's germline CDR1 is MDHEN and CDR2 SYDVKM. CDR3 sequence: CASMPGQGAPRGYTF.

The chain is built from TRBV4-3 and TRBJ1-1; TCRdb gives TRBD1 as the D gene, but with no DNA this cannot be confirmed. The CDR3 length is 14 residues. Germline CDR1 reads LGHNA; CDR2 reads YSLEER. The CDR3 region is CASSQVTGRDEAFF.

This chain uses TRBV29-1 with TRBJ2-5; absent DNA, TCRdb's TRBD2 call cannot be checked. The CDR3 runs 15 residues. The germline V gene encodes CDR1 SQVTM and CDR2 ANQGSEA. CDR3: CSVKGTSGGGETQYF.

The chain is built from TRBV5-4 and TRBJ2-5; the D gene TCRdb calls, TRBD2, cannot be checked with no DNA. The germline gives CDR1 SGHNT, CDR2 YYREEE (reference sequence). The CDR3 consists of 17 residues. This CDR3 is CASSSLASGAKAETQYF.

This rearrangement joins TRBV28 to TRBJ2-1; TCRdb proposes TRBD1, but this gene call is untestable without DNA. Germline lookup yields CDR1 MDHEN and CDR2 SYDVKM. The length of the CDR3 is 17 residues. CDR3 amino acids: CASSGAGREGSYNEQFF.

The chain combines TRBV15 with TRBJ2-5. The germline V gene encodes CDR1 LNHNV and CDR2 YYDKDF (reference sequence). The CDR3 extends over 14 amino acids. CDR3 sequence reads: CATSRDKFQETQYF.

The genes are TRBV10-2 and TRBJ2-1. Germline values: CDR1 WSHSY, CDR2 SAAADI. This CDR3 comprises 16 residues. The CDR3 loop reads CASSESSGSFYNEQFF.

The chain combines TRBV4-2 with TRBJ2-3. The CDR3 consists of 14 residues. Germline V gene data show CDR1 as LGHNA and CDR2 as YNFKEQ. The CDR3 reads CASSQDRRTDTQYF.

V and J are TRBV19 and TRBJ2-7; TCRdb's D call, TRBD1, is unchecked because there is no DNA. Germline CDR1 is LNHDA and CDR2 is SQIVND (reference sequence). The CDR3 totals 16 residues. CDR3 protein: CASSSRGQPSADEQYF. Full variable domain (missing parts from reference TRBV19 and TRBJ2-7): DGGITQSPKYLFRKEGQNVTLSCEQNLNHDAMYWYRQDPGQGLRLIYYSQIVNDFQKGDIAEGYSVSREKKESFPLTVTSAQKNPTAFYLCASSSRGQPSADEQYFGPGTRLTVT.

The V call is TRBV4-1, the J call TRBJ2-3; TCRdb selects TRBD1, and the lack of DNA leaves this call unchecked. The CDR3 contains 16 residues. Germline V lookup: CDR1 MGHRA, CDR2 YSYEKL. CDR3 amino acids: CASSPQWDRGADTQYF.